This entry lists 6 T cell receptor beta chains sequenced from one sample in a study of blood T cells in healthy people across ages. A sample-barcoded 5' primer and a J-beta primer mix were used in a second PCR of about 7 to 12 cycles. One entry per CDR3 protein results from TCRdb running MiXCR on the 5' RACE reads. This repertoire shows 700,000 to 950,000 distinct CDR3 sequences, roughly 60% found once; its top ten account for around 22%. Sequencing input: blood. Source of these receptors: a man aged 25-45 years in good health.

CDR3: CASSLIRDEQYF. The CDR3 DNA sequence: TGTGCCAGCAGCTTAATTCGGGATGAGCAGTACTTC. The chain joins TRBV7-9 to TRBJ2-5, with D maybe TRBD2 (5 bases). V shed 2 bases and J shed 11 bases, with 12 bases lying between them. Germline CDR1 and CDR2: SEHNR and FQNEAQ (reference sequence). The CDR3 contains 12 residues.

This clonotype was observed a few times. V gene TRBV6-6 combines with J gene TRBJ2-4, with TRBD2 matching 13 bases. TRBJ2-7 matches the DNA end more closely, so the J call is doubtful. In germline, CDR1 is MNHNY, CDR2 SVGAGI (reference sequence). This CDR3 has 15 amino acids. The CDR3 DNA reads as TGTGCCAGCACGACACTAGCGGGGGGGCACCACGAGCAGTACTTC. Translation: CASTTLAGGHHEQYF.

The V and J genes are TRBV29-1 and TRBJ2-7, with 13 bases lining up with TRBD2. V shed 7 bases and J 4 bases; nucleotides not matched to a gene: 4. The CDR3 has 13 residues. Germline CDR1 is SQVTM and CDR2 is ANQGSEA. The DNA for the CDR3 is TGCAGCGGGCGACTAGCGGGAGGATACGAGCAGTACTTC. It yields the protein CSGRLAGGYEQYF.

The rearrangement links TRBV7-2 to TRBJ1-4; 8 bases map to TRBD1. Germline V gene sequence: CDR1 SGHTA, CDR2 FQGNSA. The J segment lost 8 bases and the V segment lost 1 base, leaving 3 bases of the junction unmatched. This CDR3 is built from 14 residues. CDR3 sequence: CASSLDRGKEKLFF. The CDR3 nucleotides are TGTGCCAGCAGCTTAGACAGGGGGAAGGAAAAACTGTTTTTT.

The chain recombines TRBV3-1 with TRBJ1-2; 8 nucleotides agree with TRBD1. The V gene's germline CDR1 is LGHDT and CDR2 YNNKEL (reference sequence). This CDR3 is 15 amino acids long. Trimming took 2 bases from V and 4 from J; bases not matched to a gene: 6. The CDR3 coding sequence is TGTGCCAGCAGCCAAAACCGGGACAGGTCCTATGGCTACACCTTC. Amino acids: CASSQNRDRSYGYTF.

This clonotype was found a few times. The V call is TRBV7-2, the J call TRBJ2-3, with 7 bases matching TRBD1. There are 16 residues in the CDR3. The junction had 8 bases not matched to a gene; V was cut back by 5 bases and J by 0 bases. Germline V gives CDR1 SGHTA, CDR2 FQGNSA. The CDR3 nucleotides are TGTGCCAGCAGCGGACGACAGGGATATAGCACAGATACGCAGTATTTT. The encoded protein is CASSGRQGYSTDTQYF.